One sample yielded the 30 T cell receptor beta chains listed below, sequenced in a study of PD-1 blockade in classical Hodgkin lymphoma. Clones were read by immunoSEQ multiplex PCR, and TCRdb kept only the in-frame ones, dropping some. The table lists around 26,000 clones, 94% of them singletons. As for time point: newly diagnosed, previously untreated cHL patient sample. Sequenced input: peripheral blood mononuclear cells (PBMCs). Receptor source: a human donor with classical Hodgkin lymphoma.

The chain joins TRBV10-3 to TRBJ1-5; D not certain. Germline CDR1 and CDR2: ENHRY and SYGVKD. Trimming took off 4 bases at V and 0 bases at J, with 4 bases between the two ends. The CDR3 totals 13 residues. Here the CDR3 reads CAISGVSNQPQHF. As DNA, the CDR3 is TGTGCCATCAGTGGGGTTAGCAATCAGCCCCAGCATTTT.

This clone has a single count. The chain is built from TRBV5-4 and TRBJ2-1; D is perhaps TRBD1 (5 bases). V was pared by 1 base and J by 6 bases, with 5 bases between. The V gene's germline CDR1 is SGHNT and CDR2 YYREEE (reference sequence). The CDR3 loop spans 12 amino acids. Here the CDR3 reads CASSLQGNEQFF. The DNA for the CDR3 is TGTGCCAGCAGCTTGCAGGGCAATGAGCAGTTCTTC.

The chain joins TRBV30 to TRBJ2-2; D uncertain. CDR1 is GTSNPN, CDR2 SVGIG, per germline (reference sequence). The CDR3 sequence is 12 residues long. Trimming left V 2 bases short and J 8 bases short, with 9 bases between. CDR3 amino acids: CAWSQDEGELFF. The CDR3 DNA follows: TGTGCCTGGAGTCAGGACGAAGGGGAGCTGTTTTTT.

This chain joins TRBV9 and TRBJ1-2, with TRBD1 identical over 7 bases. V lost 4 bases, J lost 0 bases, and 6 bases stayed unmatched. The CDR3 totals 15 residues. The germline V gene encodes CDR1 SGDLS and CDR2 YYNGEE. CDR3 loop: CASSTTDRANYGYTF. CDR3 DNA sequence: TGTGCCAGCAGCACCACCGACAGGGCTAACTATGGCTACACCTTC. The full variable domain, in which reference TRBV9 and TRBJ1-2 provide the parts outside the CDR3, is DSGVTQTPKHLITATGQRVTLRCSPRSGDLSVYWYQQSLDQGLQFLIQYYNGEERAKGNILERFSAQQFPDLHSELNLSSLELGDSALYFCASSTTDRANYGYTFGSGTRLTVV.

The rearrangement joins TRBV7-2 to TRBJ1-5; TRBD1 might be the D (5 bases). V was cut by 4 bases and J by 2 bases, with 15 bases left in between. The CDR3 totals 16 residues. The germline V gene has CDR1 SGHTA and CDR2 FQGNSA. CDR3 in DNA: TGTGCCAGCAGCTACAGAGGTGTGGGGGGCAATCAGCCCCAGCATTTT. Translated, it gives CASSYRGVGGNQPQHF.

The rearrangement links TRBV14 to TRBJ2-7, with D perhaps TRBD1 (5 bases). CDR1 is SGHDN and CDR2 is FVKESK in the germline V gene. Trimming shortened V by 2 bases and J by 1 base, and 9 bases separated the two germline ends. The CDR3 runs to 14 residues. The CDR3 sequence is CASSQRGRSYEQYF. CDR3 sequence (DNA): TGTGCCAGCAGCCAAAGGGGCCGGTCCTACGAGCAGTACTTC.

The V and J genes are TRBV5-1 and TRBJ2-3, with 8 positions matching TRBD1. V was pared by 4 bases and J by 5 bases, with 9 bases of the junction left unmatched. Germline CDR1 SGHRS, CDR2 YFSETQ. CDR3 length equals 15 residues. The CDR3 protein is CASSPGQGEVDTQYF. As DNA, the CDR3 is TGCGCCAGCAGCCCCGGACAGGGTGAGGTAGATACGCAGTATTTT.

The chain joins TRBV2 to TRBJ2-3; 10 bases agree with TRBD2. CDR1 is SNHLY, CDR2 FYNNEI, per germline. The length of the CDR3 is 17 residues. J was trimmed by 2 bases and V by 2 bases; bases with no gene match: 7. The CDR3 DNA reads as TGTGCCAGCAGTGAACGCCCACTAGCGGGGCTCACAGATACGCAGTATTTT. It yields the protein CASSERPLAGLTDTQYF.

J is TRBJ2-3 and V is TRBV10-3; TRBD1 agrees at 7 bases. Trimming took 6 bases from V and 4 from J; bases not matched to a gene: 19. Germline CDR1 is ENHRY and CDR2 is SYGVKD. The CDR3 consists of 18 residues. The CDR3 spells CAISKPGQTQGAADTQYF. DNA of the CDR3: TGTGCCATCAGCAAACCGGGACAGACCCAAGGCGCAGCAGATACGCAGTATTTT.

The gene calls are TRBV7-8 and TRBJ2-1; 10 bases align to TRBD1. Losses at the gene ends were 3 bases for V and 0 bases for J; bases not matched to a gene: 11. The CDR3 length is 19 residues. CDR1 and CDR2 (germline): SGHVS, FQNEAQ. Here the CDR3 DNA reads TGTGCCAGCAGCTTCCGGGACAGGGGATTACTAAGCTCCTACAATGAGCAGTTCTTC. Translation: CASSFRDRGLLSSYNEQFF.

The chain combines TRBV7-9 with TRBJ2-1, with D unresolved. Germline V gene data show CDR1 as SEHNR and CDR2 as FQNEAQ (reference sequence). The V and J ends lost 3 bases and 9 bases respectively, with 12 bases between them. The CDR3 spans 13 residues. The CDR3 DNA reads as TGTGCCAGCAGCTTTGACATTAATCCTGAGCAGTTCTTC. Residues: CASSFDINPEQFF.

The chain joins TRBV27 to TRBJ2-1; D is unresolved. The CDR3 loop spans 16 amino acids. In germline, CDR1 is MNHEY, CDR2 SMNVEV (reference sequence). V lost 4 bases and J lost 3, with 16 bases in between. CDR3 DNA sequence: TGTGCCAGCAGTTCCCAACAAGGCTACCGCTACAATGAGCAGTTCTTC. It yields the protein CASSSQQGYRYNEQFF.

This sequence joins TRBV5-5 and TRBJ1-2; 8 bases agree with TRBD1. Germline loops: CDR1 SGHKS, CDR2 YYEKEE (reference sequence). The CDR3 covers 16 residues. The V and J ends lost 2 bases and 5 bases, in that order; junction bases with no gene match: 11. The CDR3 spells CASSFTPPGTGYGYTF. In nucleotides, the CDR3 is TGTGCCAGCAGCTTTACTCCTCCCGGGACAGGATATGGCTACACCTTC.

The V and J genes are TRBV19 and TRBJ1-5; D perhaps matches TRBD1 (5 bases). The CDR3 is 15 amino acids. Germline V gene lookup returns CDR1 LNHDA and CDR2 SQIVND (reference sequence). V was pared by 3 bases and J by 4 bases, with 13 bases between. CDR3 in DNA: TGTGCCAGTAGTATCTCCAGGGTCGGAAATCAGCCCCAGCATTTT. It translates to CASSISRVGNQPQHF.

This clone was found once. The chain recombines TRBV7-8 with TRBJ2-7; the match to TRBD1 covers 9 bases. The CDR3 loop spans 17 amino acids. V gave up 7 bases and J gave up 6 bases; unmatched junction bases: 19. Germline assignment: CDR1 SGHVS and CDR2 FQNEAQ. CDR3 sequence (DNA): TGTGCCAGCACCCAAGGACAGGGGTTGCGGCGCCAGGGCGAGCAGTACTTC. It specifies CASTQGQGLRRQGEQYF.

The chain uses TRBV15 and TRBJ2-3; 7 bases match TRBD2. The CDR3 has 15 residues. The germline V gene has CDR1 LNHNV and CDR2 YYDKDF (reference sequence). Trimming took 0 bases from V and 1 from J; bases not matched to a gene: 1. In DNA form, the CDR3 reads TGTGCCACCAGCAGAGATGCGGGGGGCACAGATACGCAGTATTTT. Residues: CATSRDAGGTDTQYF.

The rearrangement joins TRBV20-1 to TRBJ1-6; no clear D. Trimming took off 3 bases at V and 8 bases at J, with 5 bases between the two ends. Germline CDR1 is DFQATT and CDR2 is SNEGSKA (reference sequence). The CDR3 loop spans 11 amino acids. The CDR3 is CSASPDSPLHF. CDR3 nucleotides: TGCAGTGCTAGTCCTGATTCACCCCTCCACTTT.

V and J are TRBV12-5 and TRBJ1-2; the D is unclear. Trimming removed 0 bases from V and 1 base from J, with 0 bases in between. CDR3 length: 12 residues. Germline CDR1 and CDR2: LGHNT and FRNRAP. The CDR3 DNA reads as TGTGCTAGTGGTTTGGTTAACTATGGCTACACCTTC. Translated, it gives CASGLVNYGYTF.

The gene calls are TRBV19 and TRBJ2-2; 9 bases map to TRBD1. The CDR3 has 13 residues. V gave up 9 bases and J gave up 7 bases; unmatched junction bases: 6. The germline V gene encodes CDR1 LNHDA and CDR2 SQIVND (reference sequence). CDR3 protein: CASRTGANGELFF. The CDR3 DNA is TGTGCCAGCCGGACAGGGGCAAACGGGGAGCTGTTTTTT.

The CDR3 DNA is TGTGCCAGCAGCGGACTAGCGGGAGGCCCGGGGGGGGAGCTGTTTTTT. Translated, it gives CASSGLAGGPGGELFF. J is TRBJ2-2 and V is TRBV2; 14 nucleotides align to TRBD2. The junction had 8 bases not matched to a gene; V was cut back by 6 bases and J by 8 bases. CDR3 size: 16 residues. Germline CDR1 is SNHLY and CDR2 is FYNNEI.

This sequence joins TRBV27 and TRBJ1-1, with 8 bases lining up with TRBD1. The germline gives CDR1 MNHEY, CDR2 SMNVEV (reference sequence). V was pared by 4 bases and J by 2 bases, with 3 bases of the junction left unmatched. This CDR3 comprises 14 residues. The CDR3 DNA reads TGTGCCAGCAGTTCAGGGGGCGCAAACACTGAAGCTTTCTTT. Its translation: CASSSGGANTEAFF.

The V call is TRBV5-6, the J call TRBJ2-7; 7 nucleotides align to TRBD2. Germline-derived CDR1 and CDR2 are SGHDT and YYEEEE. The CDR3 consists of 14 residues. After removal of 2 bases from V and 3 bases from J, the junction contained 5 bases not matched to a gene. This CDR3 is CASSLFSGGYEQYF. Here the CDR3 DNA reads TGTGCCAGCAGCTTATTCTCGGGGGGCTACGAGCAGTACTTC. The full variable domain, its missing parts supplied by reference TRBV5-6 and TRBJ2-7, is DAGVTQSPTHLIKTRGQQVTLRCSPKSGHDTVSWYQQALGQGPQFIFQYYEEEERQRGNFPDRFSGHQFPNYSSELNVNALLLGDSALYLCASSLFSGGYEQYFGPGTRLTVT.

This chain joins TRBV7-9 and TRBJ2-3; D is undetermined. Trimming removed 3 bases at V and 3 bases at J, with 7 bases between. Germline CDR1 reads SEHNR; CDR2 reads FQNEAQ (reference sequence). The CDR3 loop spans 13 amino acids. The chain's CDR3 is CASSFLRTDTQYF. CDR3 nucleotides: TGTGCCAGCAGCTTTCTGCGGACAGATACGCAGTATTTT.

This rearrangement joins TRBV7-2 to TRBJ1-2, with 12 bases fitting TRBD1. This CDR3 is 17 amino acids long. From germline, CDR1 is SGHTA and CDR2 FQGNSA. With 5 bases clipped from V and 2 bases from J, the junction kept 9 bases outside the gene matches. As DNA, the CDR3 is TGTGCCAGCAGCAGGGGGACAGGGGGCGCCGCAAACTATGGCTACACCTTC. It is translated as CASSRGTGGAANYGYTF.

The chain uses TRBV6-1 and TRBJ2-1; D ambiguous. Trimming took off 1 base at V and 5 bases at J, with 6 bases between the two ends. The germline V gene encodes CDR1 MNHNS and CDR2 SASEGT. The CDR3 is 13 amino acids. The CDR3 nucleotides are TGTGCCAGCAGTGAAGATGTAGACAATGAGCAGTTCTTC. Protein sequence: CASSEDVDNEQFF.

This clone was seen only once. The chain joins TRBV7-2 to TRBJ1-4; D is unclear. CDR3 length equals 13 residues. Germline values: CDR1 SGHTA, CDR2 FQGNSA. The V gene lost 9 bases and the J gene lost 1 base, with 9 bases spanning the gap. The DNA of the CDR3 is TGTGCCAGTAACGGAGGAACTAATGAAAAACTGTTTTTT. Translating gives CASNGGTNEKLFF.

V gene TRBV19 combines with J gene TRBJ2-1; TRBD2 matches at 9 bases. Looked up from germline, CDR1 is LNHDA and CDR2 is SQIVND (reference sequence). V trimming: 1 base; J trimming: 10 bases; junction bases outside the gene matches: 8. The CDR3 extends over 15 amino acids. CDR3 protein: CASSIASGRSGEQFF. The CDR3 coding sequence is TGTGCCAGTAGTATAGCGAGCGGGAGGTCAGGAGAGCAGTTCTTC.

The gene calls are TRBV19 and TRBJ2-7, with D unclear. Germline CDR1 LNHDA, CDR2 SQIVND (reference sequence). The V and J ends lost 6 bases and 0 bases respectively, with 9 bases between them. The CDR3 runs to 13 residues. The CDR3 spells CASSPTLSYEQYF. CDR3 bases: TGTGCCAGTAGCCCTACTCTCTCCTACGAGCAGTACTTC.

V gene TRBV6-1 combines with J gene TRBJ1-1, with 9 nucleotides matching TRBD1. Germline V CDR1 and CDR2: MNHNS, SASEGT. This CDR3 comprises 15 residues. The trim removed 6 bases at V and 0 bases at J, leaving 5 bases unmatched. The chain's CDR3 is CASRQGAAMNTEAFF. The CDR3 DNA reads TGTGCCAGCAGACAGGGGGCTGCTATGAACACTGAAGCTTTCTTT.

The rearrangement joins TRBV19 to TRBJ1-4, with D unclear. The CDR3 loop spans 13 amino acids. V shed 7 bases and J shed 7 bases, with 13 bases lying between them. Germline CDR1 reads LNHDA; CDR2 reads SQIVND (reference sequence). CDR3 nucleotides: TGTGCCAGTACCTACGGTGGTGGTGAAAAACTGTTTTTT. Protein sequence: CASTYGGGEKLFF.